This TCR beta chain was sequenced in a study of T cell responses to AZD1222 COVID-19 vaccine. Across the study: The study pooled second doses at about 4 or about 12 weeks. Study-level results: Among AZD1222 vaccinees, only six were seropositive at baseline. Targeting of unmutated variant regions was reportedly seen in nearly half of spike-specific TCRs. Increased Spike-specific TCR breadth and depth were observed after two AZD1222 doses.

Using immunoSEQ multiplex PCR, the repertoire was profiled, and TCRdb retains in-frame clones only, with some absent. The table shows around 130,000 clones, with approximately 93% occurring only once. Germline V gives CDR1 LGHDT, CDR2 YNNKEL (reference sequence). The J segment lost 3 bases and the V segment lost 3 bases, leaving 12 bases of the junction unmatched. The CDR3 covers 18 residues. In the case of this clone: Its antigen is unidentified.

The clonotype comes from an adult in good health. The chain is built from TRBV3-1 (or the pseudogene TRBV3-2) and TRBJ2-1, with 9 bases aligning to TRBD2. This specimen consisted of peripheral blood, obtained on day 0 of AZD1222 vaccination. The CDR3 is CASSQEPATAGGYNEQFF. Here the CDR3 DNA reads TGTGCCAGCAGCCAGGAACCCGCGACAGCGGGGGGCTACAATGAGCAGTTCTTC.